The source of this T cell receptor beta chain is a study of blood T cell repertoires in COVID-19. This CDR3 is 12 amino acids long. This clone was counted a few times. Here immunoSEQ multiplex PCR was the method, and the copy in TCRdb shows in-frame clones only, minus some. Among over 85,000 clones listed, over 65% were seen once. Sequencing input: peripheral blood. This sequence originates from a woman of 80 years or more with acute or convalescent COVID-19. The chain links TRBV12-2 to TRBJ2-3; the DNA was not compared with TRBD2, the D call given in the table. TRBV12-2 constitutes a pseudogene. The CDR3 protein is CASRFPADTQYF. For the CDR3, the DNA is TGTGCAAGTCGCTTTCCAGCGGATACGCAGTATTTT.